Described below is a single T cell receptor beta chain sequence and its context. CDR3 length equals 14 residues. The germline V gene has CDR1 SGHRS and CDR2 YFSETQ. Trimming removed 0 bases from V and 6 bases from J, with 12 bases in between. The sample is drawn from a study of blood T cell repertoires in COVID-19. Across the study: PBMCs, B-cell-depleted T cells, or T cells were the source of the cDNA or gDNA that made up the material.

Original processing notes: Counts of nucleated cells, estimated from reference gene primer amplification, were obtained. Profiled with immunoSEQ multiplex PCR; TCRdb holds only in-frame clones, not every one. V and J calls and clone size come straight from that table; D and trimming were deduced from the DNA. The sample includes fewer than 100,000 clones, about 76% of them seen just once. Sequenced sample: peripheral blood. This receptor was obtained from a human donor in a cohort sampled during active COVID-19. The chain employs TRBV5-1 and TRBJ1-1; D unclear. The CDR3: CASSLERARAEAFF. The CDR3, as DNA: TGCGCCAGCAGCTTGGAACGCGCTCGGGCTGAAGCTTTCTTT.